This record concerns one TCR beta chain sequence. V lost 2 bases and J lost 5; bases outside the gene matches: 9. This CDR3 is 16 amino acids long. Authors' processing steps: Amplification of reference gene primers was used by the study to estimate nucleated cell counts. TCRdb's table, derived via immunoSEQ multiplex PCR, lists solely in-frame clones and lacks some. V, J and clone size are those of that table, while D and trimming were read from the DNA. The profile shows some 100,000 clones, about 89% of them singletons. The entry originates in a study of blood T cell repertoires in COVID-19. Study details: Some COVID-19 samples were acute and others convalescent; all came from the United States, Italy and Spain. Sources were T cells, B-cell-depleted T cells, or PBMCs; the material itself was cDNA or gDNA.

The sequenced material came from peripheral blood. This clonotype originated in a man aged 50-60 years with acute or convalescent COVID-19. The gene calls are TRBV23-1 and TRBJ2-7; 10 bases fit TRBD2. TRBV23-1 is flagged as an ORF with uncertain function. The CDR3 here is CASSQTVAGGCHEQYF. In DNA form, the CDR3 reads TGCGCCAGCAGTCAAACAGTAGCGGGAGGCTGCCACGAGCAGTACTTC.